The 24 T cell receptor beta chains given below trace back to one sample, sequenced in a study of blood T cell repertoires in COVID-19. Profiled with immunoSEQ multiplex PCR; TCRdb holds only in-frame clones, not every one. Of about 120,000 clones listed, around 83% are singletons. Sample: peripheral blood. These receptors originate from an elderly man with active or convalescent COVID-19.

In DNA form, the CDR3 reads TGTGCCAGCAGCGCCCACAGTGAAATGAACACTGAAGCTTTCTTT. This translates into CASSAHSEMNTEAFF. V gene TRBV9 combines with J gene TRBJ1-1; the D is unclear. With 3 bases removed from V and 0 bases from J, the gap between germline ends came to 12 bases. Germline lookup yields CDR1 SGDLS and CDR2 YYNGEE. This CDR3 spans 15 amino acids. Full variable domain (missing parts from reference TRBV9 and TRBJ1-1): DSGVTQTPKHLITATGQRVTLRCSPRSGDLSVYWYQQSLDQGLQFLIQYYNGEERAKGNILERFSAQQFPDLHSELNLSSLELGDSALYFCASSAHSEMNTEAFFGQGTRLTVV.

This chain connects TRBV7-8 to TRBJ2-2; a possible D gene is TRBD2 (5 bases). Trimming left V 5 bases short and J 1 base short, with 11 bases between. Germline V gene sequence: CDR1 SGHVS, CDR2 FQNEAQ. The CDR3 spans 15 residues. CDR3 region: CASSAQAGNTGELFF. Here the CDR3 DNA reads TGTGCCAGCAGCGCCCAGGCGGGGAACACCGGGGAGCTGTTTTTT.

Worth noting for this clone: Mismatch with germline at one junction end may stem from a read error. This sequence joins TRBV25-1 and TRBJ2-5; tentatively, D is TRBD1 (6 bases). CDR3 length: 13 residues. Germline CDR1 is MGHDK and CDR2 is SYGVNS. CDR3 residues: CASGDRRLETQYF. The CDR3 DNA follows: TGTGCCAGCGGTGACAGGAGGTTAGAGACCCAGTACTTC.

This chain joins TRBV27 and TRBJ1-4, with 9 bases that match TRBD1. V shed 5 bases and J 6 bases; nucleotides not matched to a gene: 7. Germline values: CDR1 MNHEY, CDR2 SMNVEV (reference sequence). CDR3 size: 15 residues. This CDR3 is CASSPGTGRDEKLFF. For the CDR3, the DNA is TGTGCCAGCAGTCCCGGGACAGGGCGGGATGAAAAACTGTTTTTT.

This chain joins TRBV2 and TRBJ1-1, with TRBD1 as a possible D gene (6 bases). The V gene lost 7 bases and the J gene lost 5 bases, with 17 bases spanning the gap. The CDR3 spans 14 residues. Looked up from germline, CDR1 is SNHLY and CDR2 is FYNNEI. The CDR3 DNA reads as TGTGCCAGCATTAGGACAGTCTCGGGGACTGAAGCTTTCTTT. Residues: CASIRTVSGTEAFF.

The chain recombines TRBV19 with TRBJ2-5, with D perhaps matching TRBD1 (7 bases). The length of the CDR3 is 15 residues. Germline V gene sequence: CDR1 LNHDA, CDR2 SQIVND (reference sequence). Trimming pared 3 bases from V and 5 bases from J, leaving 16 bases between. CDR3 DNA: TGTGCCAGTAGTATTTACCCAGGGGGGCGGGAGACCCAGTACTTC. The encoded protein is CASSIYPGGRETQYF.

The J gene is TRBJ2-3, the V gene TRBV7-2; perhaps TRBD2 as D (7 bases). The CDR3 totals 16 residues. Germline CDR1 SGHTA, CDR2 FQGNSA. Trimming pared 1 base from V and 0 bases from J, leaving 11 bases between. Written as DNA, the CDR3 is TGTGCCAGCAGCTTAGGCGGGGGCGGGAGCACAGATACGCAGTATTTT. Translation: CASSLGGGGSTDTQYF.

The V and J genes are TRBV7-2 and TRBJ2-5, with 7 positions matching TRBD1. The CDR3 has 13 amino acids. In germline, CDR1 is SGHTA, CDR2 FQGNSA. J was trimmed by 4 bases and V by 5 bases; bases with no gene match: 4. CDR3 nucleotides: TGTGCCAGCAGCGACAGGGCAGCAGAGACCCAGTACTTC. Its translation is CASSDRAAETQYF.

CDR3: CASIRTRLNNEQFF. The DNA for the CDR3 is TGTGCCAGCATTCGGACTAGGCTGAACAATGAGCAGTTCTTC. J is TRBJ2-1 and V is TRBV6-4, with 7 bases aligning to TRBD2. Germline loops: CDR1 MRHNA, CDR2 SNTAGT. V dropped 7 bases and J dropped 5; count of bases not matched to a gene: 8. CDR3 length: 14 residues.

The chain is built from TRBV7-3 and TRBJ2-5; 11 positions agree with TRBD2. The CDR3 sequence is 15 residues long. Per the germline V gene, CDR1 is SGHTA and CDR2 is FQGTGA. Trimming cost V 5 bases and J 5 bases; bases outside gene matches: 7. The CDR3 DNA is TGTGCCAGCAGCCCCGGGACTAGCGGAGCGGAGACCCAGTACTTC. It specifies CASSPGTSGAETQYF.

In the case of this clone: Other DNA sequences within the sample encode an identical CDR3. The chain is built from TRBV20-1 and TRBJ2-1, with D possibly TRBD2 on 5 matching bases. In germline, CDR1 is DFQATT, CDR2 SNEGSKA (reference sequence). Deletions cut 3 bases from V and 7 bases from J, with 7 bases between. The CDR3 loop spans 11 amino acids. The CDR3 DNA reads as TGCAGTGCTAGTCGAGGGAATGAGCAGTTCTTC. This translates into CSASRGNEQFF.

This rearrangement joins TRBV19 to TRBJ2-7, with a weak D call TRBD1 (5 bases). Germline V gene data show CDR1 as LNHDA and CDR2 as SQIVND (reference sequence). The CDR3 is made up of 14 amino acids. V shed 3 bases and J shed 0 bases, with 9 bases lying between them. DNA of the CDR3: TGTGCCAGTAGTATTATAGACAGCTCCTACGAGCAGTACTTC. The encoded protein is CASSIIDSSYEQYF. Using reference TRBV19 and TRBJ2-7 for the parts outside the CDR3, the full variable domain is DGGITQSPKYLFRKEGQNVTLSCEQNLNHDAMYWYRQDPGQGLRLIYYSQIVNDFQKGDIAEGYSVSREKKESFPLTVTSAQKNPTAFYLCASSIIDSSYEQYFGPGTRLTVT.

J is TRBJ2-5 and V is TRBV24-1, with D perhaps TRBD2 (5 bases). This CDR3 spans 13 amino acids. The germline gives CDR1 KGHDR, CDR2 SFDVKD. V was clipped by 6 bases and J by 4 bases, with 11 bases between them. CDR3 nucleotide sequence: TGTGCCACCAGTTTTCCGGGGTCAGAGACCCAGTACTTC. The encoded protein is CATSFPGSETQYF.

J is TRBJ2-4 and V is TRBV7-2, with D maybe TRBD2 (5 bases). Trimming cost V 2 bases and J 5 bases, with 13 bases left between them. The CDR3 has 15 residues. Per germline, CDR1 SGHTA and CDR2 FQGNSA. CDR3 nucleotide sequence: TGTGCCAGCAGCTTATACCTAAAGGGAGAAAACATTCAGTACTTC. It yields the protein CASSLYLKGENIQYF.

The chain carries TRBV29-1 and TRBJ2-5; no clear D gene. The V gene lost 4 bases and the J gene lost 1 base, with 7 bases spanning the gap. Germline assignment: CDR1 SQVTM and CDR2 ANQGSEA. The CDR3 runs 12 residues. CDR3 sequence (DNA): TGCAGCGTTGCAGGATTCCAAGAGACCCAGTACTTC. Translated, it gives CSVAGFQETQYF.

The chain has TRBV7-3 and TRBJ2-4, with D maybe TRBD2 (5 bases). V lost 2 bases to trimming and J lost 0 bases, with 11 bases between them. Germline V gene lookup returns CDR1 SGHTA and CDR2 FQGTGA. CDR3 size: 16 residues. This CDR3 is CASSLEGGLAKNIQYF. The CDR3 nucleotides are TGTGCCAGCAGCTTAGAGGGCGGACTAGCCAAAAACATTCAGTACTTC.

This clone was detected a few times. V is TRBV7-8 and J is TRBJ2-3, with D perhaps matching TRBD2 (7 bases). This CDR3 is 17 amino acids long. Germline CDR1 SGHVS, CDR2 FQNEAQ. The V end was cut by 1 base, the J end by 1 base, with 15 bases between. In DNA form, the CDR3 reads TGTGCCAGCAGCTTAGTCGGGGGGCGTTGGGGCACAGATACGCAGTATTTT. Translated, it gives CASSLVGGRWGTDTQYF. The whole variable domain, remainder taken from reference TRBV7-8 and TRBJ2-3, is GAGVSQSPRYKVAKRGQDVALRCDPISGHVSLFWYQQALGQGPEFLTYFQNEAQLDKSGLPSDRFFAERPEGSVSTLKIQRTQQEDSAVYLCASSLVGGRWGTDTQYFGPGTRLTVL.

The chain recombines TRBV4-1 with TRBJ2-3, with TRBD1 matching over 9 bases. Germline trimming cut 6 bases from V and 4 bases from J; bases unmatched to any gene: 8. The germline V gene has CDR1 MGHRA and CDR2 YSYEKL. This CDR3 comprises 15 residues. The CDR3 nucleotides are TGCGCCAGCAGAACCGGGACAGGGATCCCAGATACGCAGTATTTT. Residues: CASRTGTGIPDTQYF.

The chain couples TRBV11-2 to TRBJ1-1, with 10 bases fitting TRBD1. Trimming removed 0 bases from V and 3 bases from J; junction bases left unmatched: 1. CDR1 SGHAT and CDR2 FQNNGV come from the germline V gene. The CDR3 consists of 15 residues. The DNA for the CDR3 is TGTGCCAGCAGCTTAGAGACAGGGGGCTACACTGAAGCTTTCTTT. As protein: CASSLETGGYTEAFF.

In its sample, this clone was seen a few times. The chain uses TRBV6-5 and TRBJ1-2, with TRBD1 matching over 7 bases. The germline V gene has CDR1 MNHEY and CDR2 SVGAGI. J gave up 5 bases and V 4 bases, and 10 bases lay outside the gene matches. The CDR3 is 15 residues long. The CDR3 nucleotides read TGTGCCAGCAGTTTTAATCCGGGACAGATATATGGCTACACCTTC. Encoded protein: CASSFNPGQIYGYTF.

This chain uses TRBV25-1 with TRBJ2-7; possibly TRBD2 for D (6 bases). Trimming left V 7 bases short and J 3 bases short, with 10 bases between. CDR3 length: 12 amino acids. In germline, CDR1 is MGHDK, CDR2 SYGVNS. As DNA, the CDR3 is TGTGCCAGCACCGCCGGGGGCTACGAGCAGTACTTC. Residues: CASTAGGYEQYF.

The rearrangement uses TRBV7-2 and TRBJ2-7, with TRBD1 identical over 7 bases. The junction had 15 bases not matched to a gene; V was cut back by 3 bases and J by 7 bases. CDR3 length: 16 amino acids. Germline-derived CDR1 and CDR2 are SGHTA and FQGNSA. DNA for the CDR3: TGTGCCAGCAGCTTGGGCCTTGGACAGGATAGAGGGGAGCAGTACTTC. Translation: CASSLGLGQDRGEQYF.

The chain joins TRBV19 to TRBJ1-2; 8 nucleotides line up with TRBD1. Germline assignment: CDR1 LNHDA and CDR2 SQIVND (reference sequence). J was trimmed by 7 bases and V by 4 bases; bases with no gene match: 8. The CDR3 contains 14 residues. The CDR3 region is CASSTRGQEGGYTF. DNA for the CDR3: TGTGCCAGTAGTACCAGGGGACAGGAAGGTGGCTACACCTTC. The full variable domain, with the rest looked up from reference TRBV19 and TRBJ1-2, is DGGITQSPKYLFRKEGQNVTLSCEQNLNHDAMYWYRQDPGQGLRLIYYSQIVNDFQKGDIAEGYSVSREKKESFPLTVTSAQKNPTAFYLCASSTRGQEGGYTFGSGTRLTVV.

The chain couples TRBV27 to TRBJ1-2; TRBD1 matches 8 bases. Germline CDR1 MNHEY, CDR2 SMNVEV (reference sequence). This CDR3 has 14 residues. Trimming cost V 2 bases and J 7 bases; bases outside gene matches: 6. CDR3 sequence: CASSLDRGRGGYTF. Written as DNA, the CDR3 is TGTGCCAGCAGTTTAGACAGGGGAAGAGGTGGCTACACCTTC.